These 20 T cell receptor beta chains came from one sample sequenced in a study of T cell responses to AZD1222 COVID-19 vaccine. Produced via immunoSEQ multiplex PCR; TCRdb's table is partial and in-frame only. The table records under 35,000 clones, just over 85% of them present only once. Sequences were derived from peripheral blood, sampled 28 days after the second AZD1222 dose. The receptors come from an adult who received the AZD1222 COVID-19 vaccine.

The V gene is TRBV19, the J gene TRBJ1-1, with 9 bases fitting TRBD1. The germline V gene has CDR1 LNHDA and CDR2 SQIVND (reference sequence). The CDR3 sequence is 14 residues long. V lost 9 bases and J lost 4; bases outside the gene matches: 9. CDR3 protein: CASSDRGAGTEAFF. The CDR3 DNA reads TGTGCCAGCTCAGACAGGGGGGCTGGCACTGAAGCTTTCTTT.

This rearrangement joins TRBV19 to TRBJ2-1, with D perhaps matching TRBD1 (6 bases). The CDR3 sequence is 16 residues long. V was pared by 1 base and J by 4 bases, with 14 bases between. Germline CDR1 reads LNHDA; CDR2 reads SQIVND (reference sequence). The CDR3 sequence is CASSIGTAPLYNEQFF. CDR3 in DNA: TGTGCCAGTAGTATAGGGACAGCTCCTCTATACAATGAGCAGTTCTTC.

The V gene is TRBV5-4, the J gene TRBJ2-2, with D possibly matching TRBD2 (6 bases). This CDR3 comprises 17 residues. Trimming left V 3 bases short and J 3 bases short, with 18 bases between. The V gene's germline CDR1 is SGHNT and CDR2 YYREEE (reference sequence). For the CDR3, the DNA is TGTGCCAGCAGCTCTCCCCAAGCCGGAGGGCACACCGGGGAGCTGTTTTTT. Translated: CASSSPQAGGHTGELFF.

The chain is built from TRBV19 and TRBJ1-2; D might be TRBD1 (6 bases). Germline V gene lookup returns CDR1 LNHDA and CDR2 SQIVND (reference sequence). Trimming left V 3 bases short and J 6 bases short, with 17 bases between. This CDR3 region has 15 residues. DNA of the CDR3: TGTGCCAGTAGTATCTCTTTCCAGGGGAGACATGGCTACACCTTC. Translated: CASSISFQGRHGYTF. Supplemented by reference TRBV19 and TRBJ1-2, the full variable domain reads DGGITQSPKYLFRKEGQNVTLSCEQNLNHDAMYWYRQDPGQGLRLIYYSQIVNDFQKGDIAEGYSVSREKKESFPLTVTSAQKNPTAFYLCASSISFQGRHGYTFGSGTRLTVV.

The rearrangement joins TRBV20-1 to TRBJ1-1; D unclear. Trimming took off 7 bases at V and 1 base at J, with 7 bases between the two ends. The CDR3 contains 11 residues. The germline gives CDR1 DFQATT, CDR2 SNEGSKA (reference sequence). The CDR3 DNA reads as TGCAGTGTCTGGGGGAACACTGAAGCTTTCTTT. It specifies CSVWGNTEAFF.

The J gene is TRBJ2-3, the V gene TRBV29-1; no firm D call. The length of the CDR3 is 11 residues. Germline V gives CDR1 SQVTM, CDR2 ANQGSEA. Trimming left V 1 base short and J 5 bases short, with 4 bases between. CDR3 bases: TGCAGCGTTGAAGTGGAAGATACGCAGTATTTT. Its translation is CSVEVEDTQYF.

This clone was recorded once. This chain links TRBV27 with TRBJ1-1; no reliable D call. Between the trimmed V and J ends, which lost 2 bases and 1 base, there was a span of 11 bases. Looked up from germline, CDR1 is MNHEY and CDR2 is SMNVEV (reference sequence). This CDR3 spans 15 amino acids. In DNA form, the CDR3 reads TGTGCCAGCAGTTTAATCGGACGCCAGAACACTGAAGCTTTCTTT. This sequence encodes CASSLIGRQNTEAFF.

CDR3 in DNA: TGCGCCAGCAGCCAAGACCGGGGGACAGGAAGCACTGAAGCTTTCTTT. This sequence encodes CASSQDRGTGSTEAFF. This chain links TRBV4-1 with TRBJ1-1, with 8 positions matching TRBD1. Germline CDR1 reads MGHRA; CDR2 reads YSYEKL. CDR3 length equals 16 residues. Germline trimming cut 0 bases from V and 4 bases from J; bases unmatched to any gene: 7.

The genes are TRBV11-2 and TRBJ2-7; 8 bases line up with TRBD2. Trimming took 0 bases from V and 0 from J; bases not matched to a gene: 7. CDR1 and CDR2 from the germline V gene are SGHAT and FQNNGV. This CDR3 comprises 17 residues. CDR3 protein: CASSLDLTSGNSYEQYF. The CDR3, as DNA: TGTGCCAGCAGCTTAGATCTAACTAGCGGAAACTCCTACGAGCAGTACTTC. The whole variable domain, remainder taken from reference TRBV11-2 and TRBJ2-7, is EAGVAQSPRYKIIEKRQSVAFWCNPISGHATLYWYQQILGQGPKLLIQFQNNGVVDDSQLPKDRFSAERLKGVDSTLKIQPAKLEDSAVYLCASSLDLTSGNSYEQYFGPGTRLTVT.

The genes are TRBV24-1 and TRBJ2-2; no clear D. Trimming left V 0 bases short and J 5 bases short, with 9 bases between. Germline V gene lookup returns CDR1 KGHDR and CDR2 SFDVKD. CDR3 size: 15 residues. The CDR3, as DNA: TGTGCCACCAGTGATTTGACCCCCGGGACCGGGGAGCTGTTTTTT. As protein: CATSDLTPGTGELFF.

The V and J genes are TRBV5-4 and TRBJ2-2; possibly TRBD1 for D (6 bases). Germline V gene sequence: CDR1 SGHNT, CDR2 YYREEE (reference sequence). The CDR3 is 16 residues long. The V gene lost 0 bases and the J gene lost 7 bases, with 16 bases spanning the gap. CDR3 in DNA: TGTGCCAGCAGCTTGGGCCGAGGACAGTCCATCGGGGAGCTGTTTTTT. It translates to CASSLGRGQSIGELFF.

This clone was detected a few times. V and J are TRBV10-2 and TRBJ2-5; D may match TRBD1 or TRBD2 (7 bases each). The V gene lost 5 bases and the J gene lost 0 bases, with 19 bases spanning the gap. Germline V gene sequence: CDR1 WSHSY, CDR2 SAAADI. The CDR3 is 17 residues long. This CDR3 is CASSPSQGGMYQETQYF. DNA for the CDR3: TGCGCCAGCAGTCCATCGCAGGGGGGGATGTACCAAGAGACCCAGTACTTC.

The gene calls are TRBV28 and TRBJ2-2; 15 bases are a match to TRBD2. The CDR3 runs 16 residues. The germline V gene has CDR1 MDHEN and CDR2 SYDVKM. V lost 6 bases to trimming and J lost 4 bases; unmatched junction nucleotides: 3. CDR3 residues: CASSPGLAGGTGELFF. The CDR3 DNA reads as TGTGCCAGCAGCCCGGGACTAGCGGGGGGCACCGGGGAGCTGTTTTTT.

CDR3 residues: CASRSPGSYNEQFF. In nucleotides, the CDR3 is TGTGCCAGCAGATCCCCAGGCAGCTACAATGAGCAGTTCTTC. V gene TRBV28 combines with J gene TRBJ2-1, with D unresolved. The CDR3 is made up of 14 amino acids. The V and J ends lost 6 bases and 3 bases respectively, with 12 bases between them. In germline, CDR1 is MDHEN, CDR2 SYDVKM.

This chain links TRBV12-5 with TRBJ2-1; TRBD2 matches at 8 bases. Trimming took 7 bases from V and 5 from J; bases not matched to a gene: 10. The CDR3 consists of 15 residues. Germline V lookup: CDR1 LGHNT, CDR2 FRNRAP. CDR3 in DNA: TGTGCTAGTGTCCCGGGGTTAGCGGGGCACAATGAGCAGTTCTTC. Translated: CASVPGLAGHNEQFF.

The chain recombines TRBV28 with TRBJ1-1; 8 positions agree with TRBD1. CDR1 and CDR2 (germline): MDHEN, SYDVKM. This CDR3 is built from 14 residues. After removal of 6 bases from V and 4 bases from J, the junction contained 7 bases not matched to a gene. The CDR3 DNA sequence: TGTGCCAGCAGACGCCAGGGGGCGGCCACTGAAGCTTTCTTT. Translation gives CASRRQGAATEAFF.

V usage is TRBV12-2 and J usage is TRBJ2-7; the table's D call TRBD2 went unverified against the DNA. TRBV12-2 is given as a pseudogene. The CDR3 consists of 14 residues. The DNA of the CDR3 is TGTGCAAGTCGCTCCGCGCCCCATTTCTACGAGCAGTACTTC. It translates to CASRSAPHFYEQYF.

V is TRBV5-1 and J is TRBJ2-2, with 9 bases lining up with TRBD1. Germline CDR1 SGHRS, CDR2 YFSETQ. The CDR3 runs 17 residues. Unmatched junction bases numbered 6, after V lost 0 bases and J lost 3 bases. The CDR3 nucleotides read TGCGCCAGCAGCTTGGGGGTGACAGGGGGATACACCGGGGAGCTGTTTTTT. It encodes CASSLGVTGGYTGELFF. The full variable domain, rest sourced from reference TRBV5-1 and TRBJ2-2, is KAGVTQTPRYLIKTRGQQVTLSCSPISGHRSVSWYQQTPGQGLQFLFEYFSETQRNKGNFPGRFSGRQFSNSRSEMNVSTLELGDSALYLCASSLGVTGGYTGELFFGEGSRLTVL.

The chain combines TRBV6-2 or TRBV6-3 with TRBJ2-5; D remains ambiguous. The V end was cut by 4 bases, the J end by 2 bases, with 2 bases between. This CDR3 spans 11 amino acids. The germline V gene encodes CDR1 MNHEY and CDR2 SVGEGT. The CDR3 region is CASSFQETQYF. The DNA of the CDR3 is TGTGCCAGCAGTTTTCAAGAGACCCAGTACTTC.

This chain uses TRBV21-1 with TRBJ1-3; the tabulated D call, TRBD1, remains unverified against the DNA. TRBV21-1 is given as a pseudogene. The CDR3 has 17 amino acids. The CDR3 sequence: CASSKAWDRKNGDTIYF. CDR3 DNA sequence: TGTGCCAGCAGCAAAGCTTGGGACAGGAAAAACGGGGACACCATATATTTT.